This T cell receptor beta chain was sequenced for a study of T cells in Graves' hyperthyroidism and ophthalmopathy. The TCR beta CDR3 regions underwent amplification using RNA transcripts as the source. Carried out on the TCR CDR3, a first-round RT-PCR used the HTBI primer set. TCRdb re-called the multiplex PCR reads through MiXCR, storing one row per CDR3 protein. The sample lists 350,000 to 450,000 distinct CDR3 sequences, over 11% occurring once. PBMCs were sourced from about 10 ml fresh peripheral blood. This clonotype was detected only a few times. The receptor was isolated from a man in his fifties or sixties with Graves' ophthalmopathy. The sample was blood.

CDR3 sequence: CSVAIGPETQYF. DNA for the CDR3: TGCAGCGTTGCGATAGGGCCGGAGACCCAGTACTTC. The gene calls are TRBV29-1 and TRBJ2-5; D gene unclear. V lost 4 bases and J lost 5, with 11 bases in between. Germline assignment: CDR1 SQVTM and CDR2 ANQGSEA. The length of the CDR3 is 12 residues.